The rows below give T cell receptor beta chains drawn from one sample of a study of cytomegalovirus exposure and HLA in healthy donors. Libraries were prepared by immunoSEQ multiplex PCR; TCRdb keeps only in-frame clonotypes and omits some of them. The sample records roughly 59,000 clones, approximately 74% being singletons. The sample consisted of PBMCs. The origin of the receptors is a man in his forties in good health and CMV-seropositive. Each CDR3 is given with its conserved first and last residue. A D gene is named only where the DNA matches it firmly. Clone size is not always given. Where it is, it says once, few, many or a class for expanded clones.

TRBJ2-2,-,TRBV6-1,-,15,CASSEAVGATGELFF,TGTGCCAGCAGTGAAGCGGTAGGGGCGACCGGGGAGCTGTTTTTT
TRBJ2-1,-,TRBV27,-,11,CASRDTYVLFF,TGTGCCAGCAGGGACACATACGTACTGTTCTTC
TRBJ2-1,-,TRBV4-1,-,15,CASSQTYPSHNEQFF,TGCGCCAGCAGCCAAACATACCCTAGCCACAATGAGCAGTTCTTC
TRBJ1-2,-,TRBV28,few,18,CASSETTVDRGSLTRSSF,TGTGCCAGCAGCGAGACCACTGTAGACCGGGGTTCTCTAACTAGGAGCTCCTTC
TRBJ2-7,-,TRBV6-5,few,12,CASRGSGYEQYF,TGTGCCAGCAGAGGTAGCGGCTACGAGCAGTACTTC
TRBJ1-4,-,TRBV11-3,-,12,CASSSRTGELFF,TGTGCCAGCAGCTCCCGGACGGGAGAACTGTTTTTT
TRBJ2-1,TRBD1,TRBV29-1,-,13,CSVARDRGDEQFF,TGCAGCGTTGCCCGGGACAGGGGAGATGAGCAGTTCTTC
TRBJ1-2,TRBD1,TRBV29-1,-,12,CSAHRDSYGYTF,TGCAGCGCCCACCGGGACAGCTATGGCTACACCTTC
TRBJ1-5,-,TRBV16,-,14,CASSQAGADQPQHF,TGTGCCAGCAGCCAGGCGGGAGCCGATCAGCCCCAGCATTTT
TRBJ2-4,-,TRBV27,few,14,CASSKASTVDIQYF,TGTGCCAGCAGTAAAGCTAGCACGGTGGACATTCAGTACTTC
TRBJ2-2,TRBD1,TRBV10-3,-,14,CASITGGATGELFF,TGTGCCAGCATAACAGGGGGCGCCACCGGGGAGCTGTTTTTT
TRBJ2-3,TRBD2,TRBV30,few,13,CAWSRLAGEQLYF,TGTGCCTGGAGTAGACTAGCGGGGGAGCAGTTATATTTT
TRBJ1-5,-,TRBV4-1,-,15,CASSPLAGANQPQHF,TGCGCCAGCAGCCCTCTGGCAGGGGCCAATCAGCCCCAGCATTTT
TRBJ2-1,-,TRBV28,-,14,CASSLMLSYNEQFF,TGTGCCAGCAGTTTAATGTTATCCTACAATGAGCAGTTCTTC
TRBJ2-7,-,TRBV6-5,-,13,CASSEGQRYEQYF,TGTGCCAGCAGTGAGGGCCAACGCTACGAGCAGTACTTC
TRBJ1-2,-,TRBV19,-,13,CASSIELNYGYTF,TGTGCCAGTAGTATTGAACTGAACTATGGCTACACCTTC
TRBJ2-5,TRBD2,TRBV7-2,-,15,CASSFNGGAKETQYF,TGTGCCAGCAGCTTTAACGGGGGGGCCAAGGAGACCCAGTACTTC
TRBJ2-3,-,TRBV27,-,15,CASRPGFVPTDTQYF,TGTGCCAGCAGGCCCGGTTTTGTCCCCACAGATACGCAGTATTTT
TRBJ2-3,TRBD2,TRBV19,-,14,CASSPGTSGNTQYF,TGTGCCAGTAGCCCCGGGACTAGCGGAAATACGCAGTATTTT
TRBJ2-5,-,TRBV6-1,-,15,CASSESGGGRKTQYF,TGTGCCAGCAGTGAGTCGGGGGGCGGAAGAAAGACCCAGTACTTC
TRBJ2-5,-,TRBV2,-,10,CASGRETQYF,TGTGCCAGCGGGAGAGAGACCCAGTACTTC
TRBJ1-4,-,TRBV5-1,-,15,CASSPTQGTNEKLFF,TGCGCCAGCAGCCCGACACAAGGCACAAATGAAAAACTGTTTTTT
TRBJ1-2,TRBD1,TRBV6-5,-,14,CASSPTDRGYGYTF,TGTGCCAGCAGCCCTACCGACAGGGGCTATGGCTACACCTTC
TRBJ2-7,-,TRBV6-1,-,13,CASSRASGHEQYF,TGTGCCAGTAGCAGGGCTTCCGGCCACGAGCAGTACTTC
TRBJ2-7,-,TRBV5-1,-,15,CASSQAEMALYEQYF,TGCGCCAGCAGCCAGGCCGAGATGGCCCTCTACGAGCAGTACTTC
TRBJ2-7,TRBD2,TRBV4-1,-,15,CASSQGLAGPYEQYF,TGCGCCAGCAGCCAAGGGCTAGCGGGACCCTACGAGCAGTACTTC
TRBJ1-1,TRBD1,TRBV19,once,12,CASSLTGDEAFF,TGTGCCAGTAGTTTGACAGGGGATGAAGCTTTCTTT
TRBJ2-7,-,TRBV14,-,13,CASSQATVGEQYF,TGTGCCAGCAGCCAAGCGACAGTAGGCGAGCAGTACTTC
TRBJ2-3,-,TRBV9,-,18,CASSVEGGQGAPGDTQYF,TGTGCCAGCAGCGTAGAGGGGGGGCAGGGGGCGCCCGGAGATACGCAGTATTTT
TRBJ2-7,TRBD1,TRBV2,-,14,CASRTGTGGYEQYF,TGTGCCAGCAGAACCGGGACAGGGGGTTACGAGCAGTACTTC
TRBJ1-6,-,TRBV6-6,-,14,CASSYSGAVMPLHF,TGTGCCAGCAGTTACTCGGGGGCCGTCATGCCCCTCCACTTT
TRBJ2-3,TRBD2,TRBV5-4,-,15,CASSPGTSGTDTQYF,TGTGCCAGCAGCCCCGGGACTAGCGGCACAGATACGCAGTATTTT
TRBJ1-1,TRBD1,TRBV5-8,-,13,CASSLEWDRAAFF,TGTGCCAGCAGCTTGGAGTGGGACAGGGCGGCTTTCTTT
TRBJ1-5,-,TRBV19,-,15,CASSRGGASNQPQHF,TGTGCCAGTAGTAGGGGGGGGGCAAGCAATCAGCCCCAGCATTTT
TRBJ2-1,TRBD1,TRBV25-1,-,16,CASSEWRRTGGHEQFF,TGTGCCAGCAGTGAATGGAGGCGTACAGGGGGCCATGAGCAGTTCTTC
TRBJ1-1,-,TRBV7-2,-,13,CASSLDGVTEAFF,TGTGCCAGCAGCTTAGACGGTGTCACTGAAGCTTTCTTT
TRBJ2-2,-,TRBV6-4,-,12,CASSLTGGELFF,TGTGCCAGCAGCTTGACAGGCGGGGAGCTGTTTTTT
TRBJ1-1,-,TRBV11-1,-,14,CASSLAPGGTEAFF,TGTGCCAGCAGCTTGGCCCCGGGGGGGACTGAAGCTTTCTTT
TRBJ2-1,-,TRBV15,-,15,CATSRDGPRFNEQFF,TGTGCCACCAGCAGAGATGGGCCCCGGTTTAATGAGCAGTTCTTC
TRBJ1-2,TRBD1,TRBV4-3,-,16,CASSQDYETGGSGYTF,TGCGCCAGCAGCCAAGATTACGAGACAGGGGGGTCTGGCTACACCTTC
TRBJ1-5,TRBD1,TRBV19,-,17,CASSIAVGRGINQPQHF,TGTGCCAGTAGTATAGCTGTTGGCAGGGGGATTAATCAGCCCCAGCATTTT
TRBJ1-3,TRBD1,TRBV27,few,11,CATGAGNTIYF,TGTGCGACAGGGGCTGGAAACACCATATATTTT
TRBJ2-7,TRBD2,TRBV18,-,14,CASSPGTTSYEQYF,TGTGCCAGCTCACCCGGGACTACCTCCTACGAGCAGTACTTC
TRBJ2-2,TRBD1,TRBV29-1,-,16,CSVVGPGQGRTGELFF,TGCAGCGTTGTTGGCCCGGGACAGGGACGCACCGGGGAGCTGTTTTTT
TRBJ2-1,TRBD2,TRBV5-4,-,18,CASSLGGTSGGALGEQFF,TGTGCCAGCAGCTTGGGTGGGACTAGCGGGGGGGCCCTCGGTGAGCAGTTCTTC
TRBJ1-3,-,TRBV11-1,-,12,CASSHEGNTIYF,TGTGCCAGCAGCCACGAGGGAAACACCATATATTTT